Below, 14 T cell receptor beta chains from the same sample are listed, as sequenced in a study of shared clonotypes between healthy human individuals. Data came from immunoSEQ multiplex PCR; TCRdb stores just in-frame clones and leaves some out. The repertoire includes around 600,000 clones, about 98% of them detected once, and approximately 0.3% sits in the top ten. CD45RO negativity and positive selection for CCR7 defined naive CD8 cells, a population that excluded terminally differentiated effector memory CD45RA+ cells. Sequenced sample: naive CD8+ T cells sorted from blood. These receptors all come from a man aged 30 to 39 in good health.

The chain couples TRBV5-1 to TRBJ1-2, with D possibly TRBD1 on 6 matching bases. The V gene's germline CDR1 is SGHRS and CDR2 YFSETQ. Trimming removed 4 bases at V and 6 bases at J, with 13 bases between. CDR3 length equals 13 residues. The CDR3 DNA is TGCGCCAGCAGCGTGGTGAAGGGGGATGGCTACACCTTC. Amino acids: CASSVVKGDGYTF.

V and J are TRBV7-6 and TRBJ2-3; 7 bases line up with TRBD2. Germline lookup yields CDR1 SGHVS and CDR2 FNYEAQ. J lost 5 bases, V lost 0 bases, and 8 bases had no gene match. The length of the CDR3 is 16 residues. The CDR3, as DNA: TGTGCCAGCAGCTTAGCGCGGAGGGAGGGAAGAGATACGCAGTATTTT. This gives the protein CASSLARREGRDTQYF. The complete variable domain, with remaining parts taken from reference TRBV7-6 and TRBJ2-3, reads GAGVSQSPRYKVTKRGQDVALRCDPISGHVSLYWYRQALGQGPEFLTYFNYEAQQDKSGLPNDRFSAERPEGSISTLTIQRTEQRDSAMYRCASSLARREGRDTQYFGPGTRLTVL.

Turning to this clone: The same CDR3 also results from other DNA sequences found in this sample. V usage is TRBV27 and J usage is TRBJ1-1; no definite D call. This CDR3 comprises 14 residues. The germline gives CDR1 MNHEY, CDR2 SMNVEV (reference sequence). Trimming stripped 2 bases from V and 0 bases from J, with 7 bases between. This chain's CDR3 is CASSLGGMNTEAFF. The DNA for the CDR3 is TGTGCCAGCAGTTTAGGAGGGATGAACACTGAAGCTTTCTTT.

The J gene is TRBJ2-3, the V gene TRBV27; D possibly corresponds to TRBD1 (7 bases). V dropped 6 bases and J dropped 4 bases, with 11 bases sitting between them. Looked up from germline, CDR1 is MNHEY and CDR2 is SMNVEV (reference sequence). The CDR3 loop spans 13 amino acids. In DNA form, the CDR3 reads TGTGCCAGCAGCAGGGGGGACCCAGATACGCAGTATTTT. Translating gives CASSRGDPDTQYF.

The rearrangement joins TRBV29-1 to TRBJ2-1, with 13 bases that match TRBD2. Germline CDR1 and CDR2: SQVTM and ANQGSEA. V trimming: 7 bases; J trimming: 7 bases; junction bases outside the gene matches: 16. The CDR3 spans 17 residues. The CDR3 reads CSGVPGQGLAGPNEQFF. CDR3 DNA sequence: TGCAGCGGTGTCCCGGGACAGGGACTAGCGGGACCTAATGAGCAGTTCTTC.

The rearrangement joins TRBV5-1 to TRBJ2-7, with 10 bases aligning to TRBD1. The CDR3 is made up of 15 amino acids. Per germline, CDR1 SGHRS and CDR2 YFSETQ. With V trimmed by 0 bases and J by 2 bases, 2 bases remained unmatched. CDR3 in amino acids: CASSLVDRGPYEQYF. The CDR3, as DNA: TGCGCCAGCAGCTTGGTAGACAGGGGGCCCTACGAGCAGTACTTC.

CDR3 sequence reads: CASSLEGLRDRAYEQYF. The DNA for the CDR3 is TGCGCCAGCAGCTTGGAGGGGCTTCGGGACAGGGCCTACGAGCAGTACTTC. V gene TRBV5-1 combines with J gene TRBJ2-7; 9 bases match TRBD1. V lost 0 bases and J lost 2; bases outside the gene matches: 9. The germline gives CDR1 SGHRS, CDR2 YFSETQ. The CDR3 has 17 amino acids.

The rearrangement uses TRBV5-1 and TRBJ2-7, with TRBD2 matching over 8 bases. The germline V gene has CDR1 SGHRS and CDR2 YFSETQ. The CDR3 covers 16 residues. After removal of 0 bases from V and 6 bases from J, the junction contained 11 bases not matched to a gene. The CDR3 nucleotides are TGCGCCAGCAGCTTGGATGGTGGGCTAGCGGGCCTCGAGCAGTACTTC. The encoded protein is CASSLDGGLAGLEQYF. The complete variable domain, with remaining parts taken from reference TRBV5-1 and TRBJ2-7, reads KAGVTQTPRYLIKTRGQQVTLSCSPISGHRSVSWYQQTPGQGLQFLFEYFSETQRNKGNFPGRFSGRQFSNSRSEMNVSTLELGDSALYLCASSLDGGLAGLEQYFGPGTRLTVT.

The J gene is TRBJ2-1, the V gene TRBV27, with 13 bases that match TRBD2. Germline CDR1 and CDR2: MNHEY and SMNVEV (reference sequence). The CDR3 has 15 residues. Trimming cost V 4 bases and J 8 bases; bases outside gene matches: 5. CDR3 protein: CASSSGTSGIDEQFF. The CDR3 bases are TGTGCCAGCAGTTCTGGGACTAGCGGGATCGATGAGCAGTTCTTC.

The CDR3, as DNA: TGCAGCGCGGCAGTCCCCAACTCCTACGAGCAGTACTTC. Protein product: CSAAVPNSYEQYF. The chain combines TRBV29-1 with TRBJ2-7, with D unclear. Trimming left V 7 bases short and J 0 bases short, with 13 bases between. Per the germline V gene, CDR1 is SQVTM and CDR2 is ANQGSEA. The CDR3 has 13 residues.

The V gene is TRBV25-1, the J gene TRBJ1-2; perhaps TRBD1 as D (5 bases). Trimming removed 1 base from V and 6 bases from J, with 9 bases in between. The germline CDR1 and CDR2 sequences are MGHDK and SYGVNS. CDR3 size: 13 residues. The CDR3 nucleotides read TGTGCCAGCAGTGAATCCAGGGTACATGGCTACACCTTC. Its protein product is CASSESRVHGYTF.

This chain uses TRBV10-3 with TRBJ2-1; TRBD1 matches at 9 bases. With V trimmed by 5 bases and J by 2 bases, 16 bases remained unmatched. Germline V gives CDR1 ENHRY, CDR2 SYGVKD. The CDR3 runs to 19 residues. The CDR3 region is CAISNRDRDYRRPYNEQFF. In DNA, the CDR3 is TGTGCCATCAGTAACCGGGACAGGGACTACCGAAGACCCTACAATGAGCAGTTCTTC.

V usage is TRBV18 and J usage is TRBJ2-1; TRBD2 aligns across 10 bases. CDR3 length equals 16 residues. With 5 bases clipped from V and 2 bases from J, the junction kept 6 bases outside the gene matches. The germline V gene has CDR1 KGHSH and CDR2 LQKENI. The CDR3 DNA is TGTGCCAGCTCAGCCGGGACTAGCGCCACCTACAATGAGCAGTTCTTC. Amino acid sequence: CASSAGTSATYNEQFF.

This rearrangement joins TRBV28 to TRBJ1-5; 9 bases are a match to TRBD1. Per germline, CDR1 MDHEN and CDR2 SYDVKM. This CDR3 is 15 amino acids long. V was pared by 5 bases and J by 5 bases, with 7 bases of the junction left unmatched. CDR3 nucleotides: TGTGCCAGCAGTCCAATCCGGGACAGGGATCAGCCCCAGCATTTT. Protein product: CASSPIRDRDQPQHF.